The rows below give T cell receptor beta chains drawn from one sample of a study of Graves' ophthalmopathy and Graves' hyperthyroidism. TCRdb processed the multiplex PCR reads anew with MiXCR; each CDR3 protein has one entry. The sample has about 1.1 million distinct CDR3 sequences, about 36% seen once. Sample: peripheral blood or thyroid tissue (not recorded which). The receptor set was obtained from an adult man with Graves' hyperthyroidism. CDR3s include the opening cysteine and the closing phenylalanine or tryptophan. D genes are given only for firm matches. Rows give clone size only sometimes, using once, few, many, or a class for an expanded clone.

CASSTTGFWQYF | TGTGCCAGCAGTACCACAGGGTTTTGGCAGTACTTC | - | TRBJ2-7 | TRBV7-9 | -
CASSKTSGRHSYEQYF | TGTGCCAGCAGCAAGACTAGCGGGAGGCACTCCTACGAGCAGTACTTC | TRBD2 | TRBJ2-7 | TRBV7-2 | many
CSVDTTAGRAEAF | TGCAGCGTTGACACCACTGCCGGACGGGCTGAAGCTTTC | - | TRBJ2-6 | TRBV29-1 | -
CASSGGDSLREQYF | TGCGCCAGCAGCGGGGGGGACAGTCTGAGGGAGCAGTACTTC | - | TRBJ2-7 | TRBV5-1 | -
CASSLSGETRYF | TGTGCCAGCAGCCTGTCCGGCGAGACCCGGTACTTC | - | TRBJ2-5 | TRBV7-2 | -
CASSHADTIYF | TGTGCCAGCAGCCACGCCGACACCATATATTTT | - | TRBJ1-3 | TRBV7-9 | -
CASSHDRYGYTF | TGTGCCAGTAGCCACGACCGGTATGGCTACACCTTC | - | TRBJ1-2 | TRBV19 | many
CSGARSQETQYF | TGCTCAGGTGCACGGTCCCAAGAGACCCAGTACTTC | - | TRBJ2-5 | TRBV29-1 | -
CASRITGTGGNTEAFF | TGTGCCAGCAGAATCACAGGGACTGGAGGGAACACTGAAGCTTTCTTT | - | TRBJ1-1 | TRBV2 | many
CASLEYNGDTQYF | TGTGCCAGCTTAGAGTATAACGGAGATACGCAGTATTTT | - | TRBJ2-3 | TRBV6-5 | -
CASIPRGGRFNEQYF | TGTGCCAGCATACCCAGGGGCGGGAGGTTTAACGAGCAGTACTTC | TRBD2 | TRBJ2-7 | TRBV7-2 | -
CSASGPGAYEQYF | TGCAGTGCTAGCGGGCCGGGGGCCTACGAGCAGTACTTC | - | TRBJ2-7 | TRBV20-1 | -
CSPGAVNTGELFF | TGCAGCCCCGGCGCGGTGAACACCGGGGAGCTGTTTTTT | - | TRBJ2-2 | TRBV29-1 | few
CASSAERNYGYTF | TGTGCCAGCAGTGCAGAGCGGAACTATGGCTACACCTTC | - | TRBJ1-2 | TRBV10-2 | many
CASSDGTGYYEQYF | TGTGCCAGTAGTGATGGGACAGGATACTACGAGCAGTACTTC | TRBD1 | TRBJ2-7 | TRBV19 | -
CASSCPPSRDRGPGYGYTF | TGTGCCAGCAGCTGCCCTCCGTCCCGGGACAGGGGGCCGGGCTATGGCTACACCTTC | TRBD1 | TRBJ1-2 | TRBV7-9 | -
CASSGPGMETQYF | TGTGCCAGCAGTGGACCGGGGATGGAGACCCAGTACTTC | - | TRBJ2-5 | TRBV12-3/TRBV12-4 | many
CASSRRDRDGGELFF | TGTGCCAGCAGCCGCCGGGACAGGGACGGCGGGGAGCTGTTTTTT | TRBD1 | TRBJ2-2 | TRBV5-6 | few
CASSMRSEQFF | TGTGCCAGTAGTATGAGGTCCGAGCAGTTCTTC | - | TRBJ2-1 | TRBV19 | -
CSVDSSSREAQYF | TGCAGCGTTGACAGTTCGTCGCGGGAGGCCCAGTACTTC | TRBD2 | TRBJ2-5 | TRBV29-1 | once
CASSLSQASGEQYF | TGTGCCAGCAGTTTATCCCAAGCTAGCGGGGAGCAGTACTTC | TRBD2 | TRBJ2-7 | TRBV12-3/TRBV12-4 | -
CASSPREGPVETQYF | TGCGCCAGCAGCCCCCGTGAGGGGCCGGTAGAGACCCAGTACTTC | - | TRBJ2-5 | TRBV5-1 | few
CASSPAGGHYASEQYF | TGCGCCAGCAGCCCCGCCGGCGGGCACTACGCCTCCGAGCAGTACTTC | - | TRBJ2-7 | TRBV5-1 | few
CASSYTANTGELFF | TGTGCCAGCAGCTACACGGCGAACACCGGGGAGCTGTTTTTT | - | TRBJ2-2 | TRBV7-6 | -
CASSRDRGSYEQHF | TGCGCCAGCAGCAGGGACAGGGGAAGCTACGAGCAGCACTTC | TRBD1 | TRBJ2-7 | TRBV5-1 | -
CAWTVDYGYTF | TGTGCCTGGACGGTAGACTATGGCTACACCTTC | - | TRBJ1-2 | TRBV30 | few
CSMGLPSGANVLTF | TGCAGCATGGGACTTCCTTCTGGGGCCAACGTCCTGACTTTC | - | TRBJ2-6 | TRBV29-1 | few
CASSSYSRRVTGYTF | TGTGCCAGCAGCTCCTACAGCCGGAGGGTAACTGGCTACACCTTC | - | TRBJ1-2 | TRBV7-8 | -
CAWSHTTGRYF | TGTGCCTGGAGCCACACGACGGGTCGGTACTTC | - | TRBJ2-5 | TRBV30 | once
CASSFVLSGQSNQPQHF | TGTGCCAGCAGCTTTGTTTTATCTGGACAGAGTAATCAGCCCCAGCATTTT | - | TRBJ1-5 | TRBV7-9 | few
CASSIVNRVNTEAFF | TGTGCCAGTAGTATAGTAAATAGGGTGAACACTGAAGCTTTCTTT | - | TRBJ1-1 | TRBV19 | few
CASSPDRGESGANVLTF | TGCGCCAGCAGTCCGGACAGGGGGGAATCTGGGGCCAACGTCCTGACTTTC | TRBD1 | TRBJ2-6 | TRBV25-1 | -
CASNPGQLFF | TGTGCCAGCAACCCGGGACAGCTGTTTTTT | - | TRBJ2-2 | TRBV7-6 | -
CASQKTGGPSPLHF | TGTGCCAGCCAAAAGACAGGGGGTCCTTCACCCCTCCACTTT | TRBD1 | TRBJ1-6 | TRBV25-1 | -
CASSFATGPTEAFF | TGTGCCAGCAGCTTTGCGACAGGCCCCACTGAAGCTTTCTTT | - | TRBJ1-1 | TRBV7-2 | -
CATSGNSEAFF | TGTGCCACCAGTGGCAACAGTGAAGCTTTCTTT | - | TRBJ1-1 | TRBV24-1 | few
CASTIWGTEAFF | TGTGCCAGCACCATATGGGGGACTGAAGCTTTCTTT | - | TRBJ1-1 | TRBV12-3/TRBV12-4 | -
CASSQGVGYGYTF | TGCGCCAGCAGCCAAGGGGTCGGCTATGGCTACACCTTC | - | TRBJ1-2 | TRBV4-3 | few
CASSQGKRSLETQYF | TGTGCCAGCAGCCAAGGCAAGCGGAGCCTCGAGACCCAGTACTTC | - | TRBJ2-5 | TRBV9 | -